Listed below are T cell receptor beta chains from one sample, sequenced in a study of shared clonotypes between healthy human individuals. Generated by immunoSEQ multiplex PCR, the TCRdb table keeps only in-frame clones and is missing some. The table has about 680,000 clones, 92% seen once. Sequenced: naive CD8+ T cells sorted from blood. The receptors come from a man younger than 40 in good health. The CDR3 runs from the conserved cysteine through the conserved F or W. Fields, in order: J gene, V gene, CDR3 protein.

>TRBJ1-4|TRBV6-5
CASRTPPNEKLFF
>TRBJ2-1|TRBV7-9
CGTSGGVVDNEQFF
>TRBJ1-5|TRBV11-2
CASSLGNQPQHF
>TRBJ2-7|TRBV27
CASCSLREGSYEQYF
>TRBJ2-1|TRBV7-3
CASSRSARVNEQFF
>TRBJ1-1|TRBV6-5
CASSYSARLNTEAFF
>TRBJ2-5|TRBV4-3
CASSQTTGAEETQYF
>TRBJ2-2|TRBV13
CASSPESGTGELFF
>TRBJ2-2|TRBV29-1
CSVDPENTGELFF
>TRBJ2-1|TRBV4-1
CASSQDLGRNYNEQFF
>TRBJ2-5|TRBV5-6
CASSIDYQETQYF
>TRBJ2-7|TRBV19
CASSTPGQGAFEQYF
>TRBJ1-3|TRBV9
CASSVARSSGNTIYF